These 5 T cell receptor beta chains share one sample of origin, sequenced in a study of cytomegalovirus exposure and HLA in healthy donors. A multiplex PCR was run with 60 Vbeta primers and 13 Jbeta primers. Sequenced by immunoSEQ multiplex PCR; TCRdb stores in-frame clones only, minus some. The table includes 180,000 or so clones, approximately 71% detected once. The sequencing input was PBMCs. Receptors were obtained from a woman aged 40 to 50 in good health and CMV-seropositive.

On this clone itself: The same CDR3 is also encoded by other DNA sequences in this sample. The V and J genes are TRBV28 and TRBJ2-7; no reliable D call. Germline V gives CDR1 MDHEN, CDR2 SYDVKM. V lost 4 bases, J lost 5 bases, and 6 bases lay in between. The CDR3 loop spans 11 amino acids. The CDR3 region is CASSSRDEQYF. For the CDR3, the DNA is TGTGCCAGCAGTTCCCGGGACGAGCAGTACTTC.

For the CDR3, the DNA is TGTGCCAGCAGCACACCAGACAGTCGGAACACTGAAGCTTTCTTT. It encodes CASSTPDSRNTEAFF. The chain uses TRBV13 and TRBJ1-1, with TRBD1 as a possible D gene (5 bases). Germline CDR1 PRHDT, CDR2 FYEKMQ (reference sequence). The CDR3 totals 15 residues. Trimming stripped 5 bases from V and 1 base from J, with 14 bases between.

The rearrangement links TRBV5-1 to TRBJ2-5; D might be TRBD2 (5 bases). Trimming took 0 bases from V and 11 from J, leaving 14 bases between them. The CDR3 covers 13 residues. Germline values: CDR1 SGHRS, CDR2 YFSETQ. For the CDR3, the DNA is TGCGCCAGCAGCTTGGACGTTCTCTGGGAGCAGTACTTC. It translates to CASSLDVLWEQYF.

This chain links TRBV7-9 with TRBJ1-3, with TRBD1 as a possible D gene (6 bases). Germline CDR1 is SEHNR and CDR2 is FQNEAQ (reference sequence). Trimming stripped 5 bases from V and 0 bases from J, with 11 bases between. This CDR3 has 15 residues. The CDR3 nucleotides are TGTGCCAGCAGCCAGGACAGCCTCTCTGGAAACACCATATATTTT. Residues: CASSQDSLSGNTIYF.

The rearrangement joins TRBV7-2 to TRBJ2-2, with D tentatively TRBD1 (6 bases). V was trimmed by 7 bases and J by 1 base, leaving 13 bases between them. Looked up from germline, CDR1 is SGHTA and CDR2 is FQGNSA. The CDR3 totals 15 residues. In DNA, the CDR3 is TGTGCCAGCAAAGGACAGTCGTTGAACACCGGGGAGCTGTTTTTT. As protein: CASKGQSLNTGELFF.